These 29 T cell receptor beta chains originate from one sample sequenced in a study of shared clonotypes between healthy human individuals. Generated by immunoSEQ multiplex PCR, the TCRdb table keeps only in-frame clones and is missing some. The sample lists 850,000 to 1,200,000 clones, around 74% occurring once. The sequencing sample was made of memory CD4+ T cells sorted from blood. Subset specified: CD45RA-negative fraction. These receptors all come from a man in his late teens or twenties in good health.

The V and J genes are TRBV5-4 and TRBJ2-2; 7 positions agree with TRBD2. V shed 5 bases, J shed 2 bases, and the junction held 9 bases outside the gene matches. The CDR3 has 16 residues. CDR1 is SGHNT and CDR2 is YYREEE in the germline V gene (reference sequence). Written as DNA, the CDR3 is TGTGCCAGCAGGACGGGCGGGAGTGGTAACACCGGGGAGCTGTTTTTT. Its translation: CASRTGGSGNTGELFF.

The chain combines TRBV5-6 with TRBJ2-1; possible D gene TRBD1, 6 bases. CDR3 length equals 15 residues. Germline-derived CDR1 and CDR2 are SGHDT and YYEEEE. The ends were cut back, 2 bases at V and 6 bases at J, with 15 bases in the middle. In DNA form, the CDR3 reads TGTGCCAGCAGCTTCACACAGACCAGGGGCAATGAGCAGTTCTTC. As protein: CASSFTQTRGNEQFF. Full variable domain (remainder filled in from reference TRBV5-6 and TRBJ2-1): DAGVTQSPTHLIKTRGQQVTLRCSPKSGHDTVSWYQQALGQGPQFIFQYYEEEERQRGNFPDRFSGHQFPNYSSELNVNALLLGDSALYLCASSFTQTRGNEQFFGPGTRLTVL.

The V call is TRBV5-1, the J call TRBJ2-6, with unresolved D. The CDR3 length is 15 residues. Germline CDR1 and CDR2: SGHRS and YFSETQ. V dropped 2 bases and J dropped 0 bases, with 6 bases sitting between them. The CDR3 spells CASSLDDSGANVLTF. For the CDR3, the DNA is TGCGCCAGCAGCTTAGACGACTCTGGGGCCAACGTCCTGACTTTC.

V is TRBV28 and J is TRBJ1-5; no reliable D call. V was shortened by 10 bases and J by 2 bases, with 15 bases between the two germline ends. Germline loops: CDR1 MDHEN, CDR2 SYDVKM. The CDR3 sequence is 14 residues long. The CDR3 nucleotides read TGTGCCACCGCTCAGCGTGGAGGCAATCAGCCCCAGCATTTT. Amino acid sequence: CATAQRGGNQPQHF.

Comments on this clone: The same CDR3 also results from other DNA sequences found in this sample. V is TRBV5-1 and J is TRBJ1-2; possible D gene TRBD1, 6 bases. Germline V gene lookup returns CDR1 SGHRS and CDR2 YFSETQ. This CDR3 contains 13 residues. The V and J ends lost 2 bases and 5 bases respectively, with 10 bases between them. CDR3 DNA sequence: TGCGCCAGCAGCTTTGGCCAGGGGTATGGCTACACCTTC. Amino acids: CASSFGQGYGYTF.

The chain couples TRBV18 to TRBJ2-1, with 8 bases that match TRBD2. This CDR3 is 14 amino acids long. Per the germline V gene, CDR1 is KGHSH and CDR2 is LQKENI. V was pared by 6 bases and J by 7 bases, with 8 bases of the junction left unmatched. In nucleotides, the CDR3 is TGTGCCAGCTCCCAGAGCGGGGGACTAAATGAGCAGTTCTTC. Its protein is CASSQSGGLNEQFF.

The genes are TRBV6-5 and TRBJ2-7, with 8 positions matching TRBD2. The CDR3 is made up of 14 amino acids. J lost 3 bases, V lost 6 bases, and 7 bases had no gene match. Germline assignment: CDR1 MNHEY and CDR2 SVGAGI. As DNA, the CDR3 is TGTGCCAGCAGAGGCAGCGGGAGTTTCTACGAGCAGTACTTC. It specifies CASRGSGSFYEQYF.

The chain joins TRBV5-1 to TRBJ2-3; 9 bases align to TRBD2. V lost 0 bases to trimming and J lost 0 bases; unmatched junction nucleotides: 5. Germline assignment: CDR1 SGHRS and CDR2 YFSETQ. The CDR3 has 17 residues. DNA for the CDR3: TGCGCCAGCAGCTTGGCTCTAGCGGGGCCTAGCACAGATACGCAGTATTTT. Protein sequence: CASSLALAGPSTDTQYF.

J is TRBJ2-7 and V is TRBV5-5, with D perhaps TRBD2 (6 bases). There are 14 residues in the CDR3. The germline gives CDR1 SGHKS, CDR2 YYEKEE (reference sequence). Deletions cut 2 bases from V and 2 bases from J, with 11 bases between. The CDR3 DNA reads as TGTGCCAGCAGCTTTGCGTGGGGGGCCTACGAGCAGTACTTC. It codes for CASSFAWGAYEQYF. Supplemented by reference TRBV5-5 and TRBJ2-7, the full variable domain reads DAGVTQSPTHLIKTRGQQVTLRCSPISGHKSVSWYQQVLGQGPQFIFQYYEKEERGRGNFPDRFSARQFPNYSSELNVNALLLGDSALYLCASSFAWGAYEQYFGPGTRLTVT.

The V and J genes are TRBV19 and TRBJ1-1, with TRBD1 matching over 7 bases. The V and J ends lost 10 bases and 4 bases, in that order; junction bases with no gene match: 12. The CDR3 contains 14 residues. Germline V gives CDR1 LNHDA, CDR2 SQIVND (reference sequence). The CDR3 coding sequence is TGTGCCACCTTAGACAGGGCAACGAGCACTGAAGCTTTCTTT. Translating it yields CATLDRATSTEAFF.

In its sample, this clone was seen a few times. The rearrangement joins TRBV5-4 to TRBJ1-3, with unresolved D. The CDR3 has 14 residues. With 4 bases removed from V and 0 bases from J, the gap between germline ends came to 8 bases. The germline CDR1 and CDR2 sequences are SGHNT and YYREEE (reference sequence). The DNA of the CDR3 is TGTGCCAGCAGCCCAGACATCTCTGGAAACACCATATATTTT. It encodes CASSPDISGNTIYF.

This clone was detected ten times or more. The chain has TRBV7-9 and TRBJ2-2, with no clear D. This CDR3 comprises 16 residues. Germline V gene sequence: CDR1 SEHNR, CDR2 FQNEAQ (reference sequence). Deletions cut 5 bases from V and 1 base from J, with 14 bases between. The CDR3 sequence is CASSPPGRQNTGELFF. CDR3 nucleotide sequence: TGTGCCAGCAGCCCTCCCGGACGGCAGAACACCGGGGAGCTGTTTTTT. Supplemented by reference TRBV7-9 and TRBJ2-2, the full variable domain reads DTGVSQNPRHKITKRGQNVTFRCDPISEHNRLYWYRQTLGQGPEFLTYFQNEAQLEKSRLLSDRFSAERPKGSFSTLEIQRTEQGDSAMYLCASSPPGRQNTGELFFGEGSRLTVL.

This clone was observed many times. The rearrangement joins TRBV7-6 to TRBJ1-1; possible D gene TRBD1, 5 bases. The CDR3 is 16 amino acids. V was shortened by 2 bases and J by 0 bases, with 13 bases between the two germline ends. The germline V gene has CDR1 SGHVS and CDR2 FNYEAQ. The CDR3 loop is CASSLSTGRVNTEAFF. CDR3 bases: TGTGCCAGCAGCTTATCTACGGGGCGGGTGAACACTGAAGCTTTCTTT.

This chain connects TRBV19 to TRBJ2-4; D is ambiguous. From germline, CDR1 is LNHDA and CDR2 SQIVND (reference sequence). This CDR3 is 14 amino acids long. Trimming took off 1 base at V and 5 bases at J, with 9 bases between the two ends. The CDR3 DNA follows: TGTGCCAGTAGTATAGGGCGGTCGGAAAACATTCAGTACTTC. It translates to CASSIGRSENIQYF. Full variable domain (rest looked up from reference TRBV19 and TRBJ2-4): DGGITQSPKYLFRKEGQNVTLSCEQNLNHDAMYWYRQDPGQGLRLIYYSQIVNDFQKGDIAEGYSVSREKKESFPLTVTSAQKNPTAFYLCASSIGRSENIQYFGAGTRLSVL.

The chain uses TRBV14 and TRBJ2-4; D remains ambiguous. V dropped 3 bases and J dropped 6 bases, with 12 bases sitting between them. Germline V gene sequence: CDR1 SGHDN, CDR2 FVKESK. This CDR3 comprises 14 residues. In DNA, the CDR3 is TGTGCCAGCAGCCAGTGGGCCGGATTAAACATTCAGTACTTC. Its translation is CASSQWAGLNIQYF. Based on the CDR3 plus reference TRBV14 and TRBJ2-4, the full variable domain is EAGVTQFPSHSVIEKGQTVTLRCDPISGHDNLYWYRRVMGKEIKFLLHFVKESKQDESGMPNNRFLAERTGGTYSTLKVQPAELEDSGVYFCASSQWAGLNIQYFGAGTRLSVL.

This rearrangement joins TRBV5-5 to TRBJ1-6; D is perhaps TRBD1 (6 bases). The CDR3 contains 15 residues. Germline loops: CDR1 SGHKS, CDR2 YYEKEE (reference sequence). With 5 bases removed from V and 9 bases from J, the gap between germline ends came to 18 bases. CDR3 sequence (DNA): TGTGCCAGCAGTTTGTCCACAGGGCCTCGTTCACCCCTCCACTTT. Encoded protein: CASSLSTGPRSPLHF.

The chain links TRBV18 to TRBJ2-1; 7 bases align to TRBD1. V gave up 3 bases and J gave up 9 bases; unmatched junction bases: 8. The CDR3 has 14 residues. CDR1 is KGHSH, CDR2 LQKENI, per germline. In nucleotides, the CDR3 is TGTGCCAGCTCACCGGCGACAGGGTCGGGTGAGCAGTTCTTC. Its translation is CASSPATGSGEQFF.

Only one count was recorded for this clone. This chain links TRBV7-9 with TRBJ1-2; 9 bases map to TRBD1. The V gene's germline CDR1 is SEHNR and CDR2 FQNEAQ (reference sequence). CDR3 length: 14 residues. V was pared by 4 bases and J by 3 bases, with 3 bases of the junction left unmatched. CDR3: CASSYDRGDYGYTF. Written as DNA, the CDR3 is TGTGCCAGCAGCTACGACAGGGGGGACTATGGCTACACCTTC. Together with reference TRBV7-9 and TRBJ1-2, the CDR3 gives the full variable domain: DTGVSQNPRHKITKRGQNVTFRCDPISEHNRLYWYRQTLGQGPEFLTYFQNEAQLEKSRLLSDRFSAERPKGSFSTLEIQRTEQGDSAMYLCASSYDRGDYGYTFGSGTRLTVV.

The chain employs TRBV4-2 and TRBJ2-5, with 7 nucleotides matching TRBD2. CDR3 size: 16 residues. The V segment lost 1 base and the J segment 5 bases; nucleotides outside the gene matches: 10. In germline, CDR1 is LGHNA, CDR2 YNFKEQ. The CDR3 nucleotides are TGTGCCAGCAGCCAAGTCATCGCCAGGGAGGGGGAGACCCAGTACTTC. It codes for CASSQVIAREGETQYF.

V usage is TRBV2 and J usage is TRBJ2-5, with 11 bases aligning to TRBD1. With 5 bases clipped from V and 1 base from J, the junction kept 3 bases outside the gene matches. Germline V lookup: CDR1 SNHLY, CDR2 FYNNEI. The CDR3 runs 15 residues. In nucleotides, the CDR3 is TGTGCCAGCAGTCGGGACAGGGGGGCCCAAGAGACCCAGTACTTC. It translates to CASSRDRGAQETQYF.

This clone was seen just once. The gene calls are TRBV13 and TRBJ2-1, with 10 nucleotides matching TRBD2. After removal of 4 bases from V and 5 bases from J, the junction contained 5 bases not matched to a gene. Germline V gene data show CDR1 as PRHDT and CDR2 as FYEKMQ (reference sequence). The CDR3 loop spans 15 amino acids. CDR3 sequence (DNA): TGTGCCAGCAGCTCACTAGCGGGGTGGAACAATGAGCAGTTCTTC. Translating gives CASSSLAGWNNEQFF.

The rearrangement links TRBV5-4 to TRBJ2-3; 12 bases agree with TRBD2. With 4 bases clipped from V and 0 bases from J, the junction kept 6 bases outside the gene matches. CDR1 SGHNT and CDR2 YYREEE come from the germline V gene (reference sequence). This CDR3 contains 17 residues. The CDR3 loop reads CASSRDTSGGSTDTQYF. DNA for the CDR3: TGTGCCAGCAGCCGAGACACTAGCGGGGGGAGCACAGATACGCAGTATTTT.

V usage is TRBV19 and J usage is TRBJ2-7, with no clear D. This CDR3 has 18 amino acids. V was pared by 3 bases and J by 0 bases, with 21 bases between. Germline V CDR1 and CDR2: LNHDA, SQIVND (reference sequence). CDR3 bases: TGTGCCAGTAGTATTGGGATCGACCGGGCAGAATTCTCCTACGAGCAGTACTTC. Translation: CASSIGIDRAEFSYEQYF. Looking up the rest from reference TRBV19 and TRBJ2-7 gives the full variable domain: DGGITQSPKYLFRKEGQNVTLSCEQNLNHDAMYWYRQDPGQGLRLIYYSQIVNDFQKGDIAEGYSVSREKKESFPLTVTSAQKNPTAFYLCASSIGIDRAEFSYEQYFGPGTRLTVT.

The gene calls are TRBV10-2 and TRBJ2-7, with 16 bases identical to TRBD2. Trimming took 8 bases from V and 11 from J; bases not matched to a gene: 6. Germline V gene lookup returns CDR1 WSHSY and CDR2 SAAADI. The CDR3 totals 13 residues. The DNA for the CDR3 is TGCGCCAGCCTGGGACTAGCGGGAGGGCCCAAGTACTTC. Translated, it gives CASLGLAGGPKYF.

This clone appeared once. This chain connects TRBV7-9 to TRBJ2-7; D perhaps matches TRBD2 (5 bases). Germline CDR1 and CDR2: SEHNR and FQNEAQ (reference sequence). The CDR3 contains 13 residues. V lost 3 bases to trimming and J lost 3 bases, with 9 bases between them. The CDR3 DNA sequence: TGTGCCAGCAGCTTGAGGGAAAACTACGAGCAGTACTTC. Residues: CASSLRENYEQYF. Looking up the rest from reference TRBV7-9 and TRBJ2-7 gives the full variable domain: DTGVSQNPRHKITKRGQNVTFRCDPISEHNRLYWYRQTLGQGPEFLTYFQNEAQLEKSRLLSDRFSAERPKGSFSTLEIQRTEQGDSAMYLCASSLRENYEQYFGPGTRLTVT.

This clone was seen only a few times. The chain links TRBV5-1 to TRBJ1-6, with D tentatively TRBD1 (5 bases). The ends were cut back, 0 bases at V and 10 bases at J, with 14 bases in the middle. The CDR3 has 15 residues. The germline V gene has CDR1 SGHRS and CDR2 YFSETQ. CDR3 coding DNA: TGCGCCAGCAGCTTGGCGGGGGAGAGTGGATCACCCCTCCACTTT. Translating it yields CASSLAGESGSPLHF.

The chain combines TRBV19 with TRBJ1-3; no definite D call. The ends were cut back, 6 bases at V and 0 bases at J, with 15 bases in the middle. Germline CDR1 is LNHDA and CDR2 is SQIVND (reference sequence). The CDR3 has 16 residues. The CDR3 sequence: CASSPADVGSGNTIYF. CDR3 nucleotides: TGTGCCAGTAGCCCCGCGGACGTCGGCTCTGGAAACACCATATATTTT.

V usage is TRBV19 and J usage is TRBJ1-2, with 10 bases aligning to TRBD1. Germline lookup yields CDR1 LNHDA and CDR2 SQIVND (reference sequence). The junction had 8 bases not matched to a gene; V was cut back by 5 bases and J by 8 bases. The CDR3 extends over 14 amino acids. The CDR3 coding sequence is TGTGCCAGTAGTGTCCGACAGGGGGCGACAGGCTACACCTTC. Translation gives CASSVRQGATGYTF.

The table lists this clone with a few counts. V and J are TRBV18 and TRBJ2-7; either TRBD1 or TRBD2 may supply D (5 bases each). The V end lost 3 bases, the J end lost 7 bases, and 13 bases lay between the germline ends. Germline V gene data show CDR1 as KGHSH and CDR2 as LQKENI. This CDR3 has 13 residues. The CDR3 coding sequence is TGTGCCAGCTCACCGCCGACTAAGGGGGAGCAGTACTTC. This sequence encodes CASSPPTKGEQYF.